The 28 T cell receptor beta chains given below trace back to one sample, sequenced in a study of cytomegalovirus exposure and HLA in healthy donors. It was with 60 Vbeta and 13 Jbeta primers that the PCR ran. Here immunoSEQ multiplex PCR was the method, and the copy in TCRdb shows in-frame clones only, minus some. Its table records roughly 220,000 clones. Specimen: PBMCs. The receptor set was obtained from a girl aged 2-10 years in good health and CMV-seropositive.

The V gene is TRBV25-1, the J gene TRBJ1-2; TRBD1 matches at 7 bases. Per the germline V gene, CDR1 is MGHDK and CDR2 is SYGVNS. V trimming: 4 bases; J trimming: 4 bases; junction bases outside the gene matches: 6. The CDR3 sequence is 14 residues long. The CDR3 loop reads CASSATGQLYGYTF. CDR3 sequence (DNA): TGTGCCAGCAGTGCCACGGGACAGCTCTATGGCTACACCTTC.

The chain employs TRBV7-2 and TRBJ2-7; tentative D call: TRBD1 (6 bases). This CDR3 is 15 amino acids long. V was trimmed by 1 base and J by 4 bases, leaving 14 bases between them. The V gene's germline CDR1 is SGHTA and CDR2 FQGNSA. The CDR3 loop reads CASSLGYRGGYEQYF. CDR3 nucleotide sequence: TGTGCCAGCAGCTTAGGTTACAGAGGGGGTTACGAGCAGTACTTC.

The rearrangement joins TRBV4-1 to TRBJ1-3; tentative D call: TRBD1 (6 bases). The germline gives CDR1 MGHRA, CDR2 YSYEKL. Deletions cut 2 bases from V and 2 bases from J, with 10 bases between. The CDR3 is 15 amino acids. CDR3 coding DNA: TGCGCCAGCAGCCAAACCGGGACAACTGGAAACACCATATATTTT. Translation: CASSQTGTTGNTIYF.

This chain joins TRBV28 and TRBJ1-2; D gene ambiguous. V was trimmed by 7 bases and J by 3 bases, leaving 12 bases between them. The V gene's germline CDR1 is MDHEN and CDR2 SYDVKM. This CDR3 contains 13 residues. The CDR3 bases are TGTGCCAGCAAGGAGGGCGCGGACTATGGCTACACCTTC. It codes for CASKEGADYGYTF.

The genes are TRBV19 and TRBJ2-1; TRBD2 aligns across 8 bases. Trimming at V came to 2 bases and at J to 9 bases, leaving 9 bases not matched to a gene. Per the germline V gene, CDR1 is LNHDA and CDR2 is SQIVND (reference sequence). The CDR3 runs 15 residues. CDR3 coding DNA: TGTGCCAGTAGTATAATACTAGCGGAGGGGAGTGAGCAGTTCTTC. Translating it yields CASSIILAEGSEQFF.

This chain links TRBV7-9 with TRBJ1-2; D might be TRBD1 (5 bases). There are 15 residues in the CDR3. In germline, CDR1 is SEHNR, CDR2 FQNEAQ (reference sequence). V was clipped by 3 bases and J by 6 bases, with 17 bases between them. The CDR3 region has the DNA TGTGCCAGCAGCTTCTTACCGGCAAGGGGTGATGGCTACACCTTC. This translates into CASSFLPARGDGYTF. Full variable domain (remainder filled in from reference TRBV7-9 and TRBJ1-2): DTGVSQNPRHKITKRGQNVTFRCDPISEHNRLYWYRQTLGQGPEFLTYFQNEAQLEKSRLLSDRFSAERPKGSFSTLEIQRTEQGDSAMYLCASSFLPARGDGYTFGSGTRLTVV.

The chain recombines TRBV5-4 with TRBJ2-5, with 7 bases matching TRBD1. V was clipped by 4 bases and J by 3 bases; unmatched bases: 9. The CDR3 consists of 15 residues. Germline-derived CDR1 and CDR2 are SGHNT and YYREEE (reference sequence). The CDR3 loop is CASSPRAGTEETQYF. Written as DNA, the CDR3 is TGTGCCAGCAGCCCCCGGGCAGGGACAGAAGAGACCCAGTACTTC.

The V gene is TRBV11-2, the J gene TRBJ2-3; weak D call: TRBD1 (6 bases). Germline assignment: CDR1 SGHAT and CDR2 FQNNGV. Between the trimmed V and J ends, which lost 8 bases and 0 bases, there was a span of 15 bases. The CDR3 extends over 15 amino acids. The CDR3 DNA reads TGTGCCAGCGGGAACGGGACATCTAGCACAGATACGCAGTATTTT. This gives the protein CASGNGTSSTDTQYF.

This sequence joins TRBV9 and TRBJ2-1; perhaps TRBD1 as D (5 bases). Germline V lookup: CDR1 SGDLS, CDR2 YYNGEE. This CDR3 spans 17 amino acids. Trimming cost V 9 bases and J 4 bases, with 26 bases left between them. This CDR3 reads CATRPISTRSGYNEQFF. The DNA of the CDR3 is TGTGCCACCCGCCCCATATCGACGAGGTCAGGGTACAATGAGCAGTTCTTC. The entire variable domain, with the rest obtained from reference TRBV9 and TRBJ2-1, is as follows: DSGVTQTPKHLITATGQRVTLRCSPRSGDLSVYWYQQSLDQGLQFLIQYYNGEERAKGNILERFSAQQFPDLHSELNLSSLELGDSALYFCATRPISTRSGYNEQFFGPGTRLTVL.

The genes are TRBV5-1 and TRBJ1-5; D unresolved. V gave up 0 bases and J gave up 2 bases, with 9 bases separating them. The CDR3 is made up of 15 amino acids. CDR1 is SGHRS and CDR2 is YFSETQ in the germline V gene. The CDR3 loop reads CASSLAGLRNQPQHF. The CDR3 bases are TGCGCCAGCAGCTTGGCAGGTTTGCGCAATCAGCCCCAGCATTTT.

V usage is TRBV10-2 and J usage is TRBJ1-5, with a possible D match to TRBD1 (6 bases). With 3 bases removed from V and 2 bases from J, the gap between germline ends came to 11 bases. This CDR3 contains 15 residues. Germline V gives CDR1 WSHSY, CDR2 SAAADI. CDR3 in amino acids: CASSERDMGNQPQHF. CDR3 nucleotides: TGCGCCAGCAGTGAACGGGACATGGGCAATCAGCCCCAGCATTTT.

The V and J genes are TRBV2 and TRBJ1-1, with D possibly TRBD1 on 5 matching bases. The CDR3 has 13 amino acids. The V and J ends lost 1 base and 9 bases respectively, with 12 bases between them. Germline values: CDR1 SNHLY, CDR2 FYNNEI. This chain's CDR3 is CASSEGPPGKAFF. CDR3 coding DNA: TGTGCCAGCAGTGAAGGTCCTCCAGGGAAAGCTTTCTTT.

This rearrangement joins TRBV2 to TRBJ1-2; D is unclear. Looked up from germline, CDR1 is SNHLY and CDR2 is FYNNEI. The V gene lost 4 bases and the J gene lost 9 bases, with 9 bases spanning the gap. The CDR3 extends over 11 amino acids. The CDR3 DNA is TGTGCCAGCAGTGGCCCGGGAAGCTACACCTTC. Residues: CASSGPGSYTF.

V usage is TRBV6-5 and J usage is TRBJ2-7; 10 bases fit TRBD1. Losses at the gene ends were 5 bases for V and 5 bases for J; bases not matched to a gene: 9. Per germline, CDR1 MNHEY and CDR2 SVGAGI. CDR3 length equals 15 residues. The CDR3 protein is CASSTGGTGDNEQYF. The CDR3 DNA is TGTGCCAGCAGTACCGGGGGGACAGGGGACAACGAGCAGTACTTC.

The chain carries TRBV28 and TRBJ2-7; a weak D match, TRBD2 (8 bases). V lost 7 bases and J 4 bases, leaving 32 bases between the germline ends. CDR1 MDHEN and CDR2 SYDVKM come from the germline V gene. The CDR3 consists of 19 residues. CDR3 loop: CASTHPGTDPSGLGYEQYF. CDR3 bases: TGTGCCAGCACGCACCCAGGGACAGACCCTTCGGGACTAGGGTACGAGCAGTACTTC.

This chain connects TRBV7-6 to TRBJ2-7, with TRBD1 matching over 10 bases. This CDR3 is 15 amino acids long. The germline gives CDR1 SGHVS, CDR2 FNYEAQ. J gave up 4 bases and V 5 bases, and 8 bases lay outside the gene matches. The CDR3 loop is CASSTGTGERYEQYF. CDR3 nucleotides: TGTGCCAGCAGCACGGGGACAGGGGAGAGGTACGAGCAGTACTTC.

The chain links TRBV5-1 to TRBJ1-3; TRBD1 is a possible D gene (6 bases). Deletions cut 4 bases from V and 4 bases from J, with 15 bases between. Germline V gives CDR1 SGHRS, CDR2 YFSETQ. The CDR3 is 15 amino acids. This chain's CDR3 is CASSRSGVGGNTIYF. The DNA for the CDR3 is TGCGCCAGCAGCCGATCAGGGGTAGGAGGAAACACCATATATTTT.

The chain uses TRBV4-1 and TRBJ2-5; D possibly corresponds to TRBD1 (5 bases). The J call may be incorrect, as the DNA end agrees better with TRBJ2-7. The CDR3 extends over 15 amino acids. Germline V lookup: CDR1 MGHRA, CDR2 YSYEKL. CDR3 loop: CASSLSSGISYEQYF. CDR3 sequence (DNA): TGCGCCAGCAGCCTGTCGTCAGGGATCTCCTACGAGCAGTACTTC.

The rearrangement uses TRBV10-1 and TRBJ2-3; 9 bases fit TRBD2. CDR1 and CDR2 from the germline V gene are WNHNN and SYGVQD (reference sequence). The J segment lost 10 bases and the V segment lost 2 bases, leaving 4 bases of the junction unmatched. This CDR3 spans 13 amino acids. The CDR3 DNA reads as TGCGCCAGCAGTGAGACCGCGGGAGGGTCGCAGTATTTT. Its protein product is CASSETAGGSQYF.

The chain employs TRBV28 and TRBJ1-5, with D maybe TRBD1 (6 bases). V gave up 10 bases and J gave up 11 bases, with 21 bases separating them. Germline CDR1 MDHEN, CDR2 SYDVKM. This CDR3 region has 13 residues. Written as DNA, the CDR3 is TGTGCCACCCGGGGGGAGGGGGTAGGGGCCCAGCATTTT. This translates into CATRGEGVGAQHF.

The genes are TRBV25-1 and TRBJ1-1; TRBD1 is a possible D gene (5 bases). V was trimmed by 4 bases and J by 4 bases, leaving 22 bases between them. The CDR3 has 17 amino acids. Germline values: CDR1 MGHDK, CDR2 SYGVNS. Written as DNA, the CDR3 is TGTGCCAGCAGTGCGGGGGTTAGATTCCGGTCGGGCACTGAAGCTTTCTTT. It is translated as CASSAGVRFRSGTEAFF.

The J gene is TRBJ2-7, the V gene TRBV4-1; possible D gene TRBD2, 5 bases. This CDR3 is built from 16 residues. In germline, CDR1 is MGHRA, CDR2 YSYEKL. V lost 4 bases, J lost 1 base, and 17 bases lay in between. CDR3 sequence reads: CASSPRVLAESYEQYF. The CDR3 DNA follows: TGCGCCAGCAGCCCGAGGGTTCTGGCTGAATCCTACGAGCAGTACTTC.

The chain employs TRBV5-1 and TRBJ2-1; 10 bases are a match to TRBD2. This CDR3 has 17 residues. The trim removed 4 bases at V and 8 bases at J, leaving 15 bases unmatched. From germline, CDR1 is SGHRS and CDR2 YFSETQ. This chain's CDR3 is CASSDRLAGTGRDEQFF. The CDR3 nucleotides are TGCGCCAGCAGCGATCGACTAGCGGGTACGGGGCGGGATGAGCAGTTCTTC.

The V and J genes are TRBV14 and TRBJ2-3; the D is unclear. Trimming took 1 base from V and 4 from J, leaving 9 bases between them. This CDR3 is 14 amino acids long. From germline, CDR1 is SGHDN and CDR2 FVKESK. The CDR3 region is CASSQATVADTQYF. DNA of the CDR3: TGTGCCAGCAGCCAAGCAACAGTGGCAGATACGCAGTATTTT.

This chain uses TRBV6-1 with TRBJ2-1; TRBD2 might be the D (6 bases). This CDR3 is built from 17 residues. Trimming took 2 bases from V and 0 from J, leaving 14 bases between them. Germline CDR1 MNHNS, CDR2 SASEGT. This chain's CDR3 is CASSESGGRPSYNEQFF. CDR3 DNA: TGTGCCAGCAGTGAAAGTGGAGGGAGGCCCTCCTACAATGAGCAGTTCTTC.

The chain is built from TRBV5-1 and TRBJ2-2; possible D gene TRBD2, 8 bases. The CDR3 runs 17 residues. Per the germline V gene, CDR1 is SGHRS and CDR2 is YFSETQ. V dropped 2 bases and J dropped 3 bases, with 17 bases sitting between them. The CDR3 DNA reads TGCGCCAGCAGCTTCCCGGGAGGGGGCCCGGACACCGGGGAGCTGTTTTTT. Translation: CASSFPGGGPDTGELFF.

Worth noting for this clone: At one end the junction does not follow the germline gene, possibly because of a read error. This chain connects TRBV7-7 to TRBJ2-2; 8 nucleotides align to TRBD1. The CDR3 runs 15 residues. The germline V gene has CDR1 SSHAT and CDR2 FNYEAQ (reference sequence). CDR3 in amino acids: CASSLGQGNTGELFF. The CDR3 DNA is TGTGCTAGCAGCTTAGGACAGGGAAACACCGGGGAGCTGTTTTTT.

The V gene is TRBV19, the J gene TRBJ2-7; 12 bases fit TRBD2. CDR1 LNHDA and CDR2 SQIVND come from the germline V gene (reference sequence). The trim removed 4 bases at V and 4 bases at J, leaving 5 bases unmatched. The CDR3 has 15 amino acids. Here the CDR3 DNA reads TGTGCCAGTAGTACACTAGCGGGAGGTGGATACGAGCAGTACTTC. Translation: CASSTLAGGGYEQYF. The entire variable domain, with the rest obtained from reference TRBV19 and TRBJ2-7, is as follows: DGGITQSPKYLFRKEGQNVTLSCEQNLNHDAMYWYRQDPGQGLRLIYYSQIVNDFQKGDIAEGYSVSREKKESFPLTVTSAQKNPTAFYLCASSTLAGGGYEQYFGPGTRLTVT.